The sequence of this T cell receptor (beta chain) was determined in a study of Graves' ophthalmopathy and Graves' hyperthyroidism. The diagnosis was founded upon clinical symptoms, serum thyroxine, TRAb, thyroid ultrasound and orbital computed tomography. PBMCs were obtained from roughly 9.7 ml of fresh peripheral blood. Study conclusions and caveats: Blood also contained most of the expanded thyroid clonotypes above 0.001 frequency.

Beta-chain TCR CDR3 regions were amplified from RNA transcripts. RT-PCR in the first round used HTBI primers; a second-round multiplex PCR followed. TCRdb reprocessed the multiplex PCR reads with MiXCR, giving one entry per CDR3 protein. The sample shows 300,000 to 500,000 distinct CDR3 sequences, less than 20% of them seen only once. This clonotype appeared many times. Its specificity is unknown. The germline CDR1 and CDR2 sequences are MNHEY and SVGEGT. Trimming left V 6 bases short and J 0 bases short, with 14 bases between. The CDR3 length is 15 residues. Sequencing was done on a sample of peripheral blood. The receptor comes from a young woman with stable Graves' hyperthyroidism. The V gene is TRBV6-2 or TRBV6-3, the J gene TRBJ1-1; tentatively, D is TRBD1 (6 bases). The CDR3 loop reads CASRPGQNLNTEAFF. The CDR3 nucleotides are TGTGCCAGCAGGCCGGGACAAAATTTGAACACTGAAGCTTTCTTT.